These 11 T cell receptor beta chains were all obtained from the same sample, sequenced in a study of control samples from healthy donors and cancer patients. Sequencing used immunoSEQ multiplex PCR; TCRdb keeps in-frame clones, though not all of them. In all, the sample yields approximately 190,000 clones. Sequencing was carried out using blood. These receptors were taken from a woman in her twenties or thirties in good health.

The gene calls are TRBV5-1 and TRBJ2-7; D uncertain. Trimming took off 3 bases at V and 6 bases at J, with 19 bases between the two ends. The germline CDR1 and CDR2 sequences are SGHRS and YFSETQ. The CDR3 is 15 amino acids. The chain's CDR3 is CASSYRQGNHREQYF. The CDR3 DNA sequence: TGCGCCAGCAGCTATCGACAAGGGAACCACCGCGAGCAGTACTTC.

The chain links TRBV7-6 to TRBJ2-1; D gene unclear. In germline, CDR1 is SGHVS, CDR2 FNYEAQ. Trimming pared 1 base from V and 7 bases from J, leaving 8 bases between. CDR3 length: 13 amino acids. The CDR3 region is CASSLVRQNEQFF. Written as DNA, the CDR3 is TGTGCCAGCAGCTTAGTCCGGCAGAATGAGCAGTTCTTC.

The chain has TRBV7-9 and TRBJ1-1; D remains unclear. Germline loops: CDR1 SEHNR, CDR2 FQNEAQ (reference sequence). The CDR3 extends over 13 amino acids. The V gene lost 0 bases and the J gene lost 7 bases, with 9 bases spanning the gap. CDR3 protein: CASSLALAGEAFF. The CDR3 DNA is TGTGCCAGCAGCTTAGCCCTTGCAGGTGAAGCTTTCTTT.

J is TRBJ1-5 and V is TRBV27; possible D gene TRBD1, 5 bases. The V end was cut by 3 bases, the J end by 7 bases, with 10 bases between. Germline assignment: CDR1 MNHEY and CDR2 SMNVEV (reference sequence). The CDR3 is made up of 13 amino acids. For the CDR3, the DNA is TGTGCCAGCAGTTTTCAAGGGGCGCAGCCCCAGCATTTT. It encodes CASSFQGAQPQHF.

The chain has TRBV11-3 and TRBJ1-2, with D unclear. V was trimmed by 2 bases and J by 0 bases, leaving 16 bases between them. This CDR3 comprises 17 residues. Germline CDR1 SGHNT, CDR2 YENEEA. In DNA, the CDR3 is TGTGCCAGCAGCTTAAGAGACAAACAAGGGCCTAACTATGGCTACACCTTC. Amino acid sequence: CASSLRDKQGPNYGYTF. Complete variable domain (other parts from reference TRBV11-3 and TRBJ1-2): EAGVVQSPRYKIIEKKQPVAFWCNPISGHNTLYWYLQNLGQGPELLIRYENEEAVDDSQLPKDRFSAERLKGVDSTLKIQPAELGDSAVYLCASSLRDKQGPNYGYTFGSGTRLTVV.

V and J are TRBV4-3 and TRBJ1-2, with D perhaps matching TRBD1 (6 bases). Germline-derived CDR1 and CDR2 are LGHNA and YSLEER. This CDR3 is built from 13 residues. V lost 3 bases, J lost 2 bases, and 7 bases lay in between. This CDR3 is CASSQTGNYGYTF. CDR3 in DNA: TGCGCCAGCAGCCAGACAGGAAACTATGGCTACACCTTC.

The gene calls are TRBV5-4 and TRBJ1-2, with TRBD1 matching over 7 bases. Germline lookup yields CDR1 SGHNT and CDR2 YYREEE (reference sequence). V was pared by 0 bases and J by 5 bases, with 10 bases of the junction left unmatched. The CDR3 consists of 16 residues. DNA for the CDR3: TGTGCCAGCAGCTTGGGAGGGACAGTAACCTTGTATGGCTACACCTTC. Its protein product is CASSLGGTVTLYGYTF.

This chain links TRBV4-1 with TRBJ2-6, with D uncertain. CDR1 and CDR2 from the germline V gene are MGHRA and YSYEKL. This CDR3 contains 14 residues. V was trimmed by 2 bases and J by 1 base, leaving 3 bases between them. The CDR3 DNA reads as TGCGCCAGCAGCCAAACGTCTGGGGCCAACGTCCTGACTTTC. Protein sequence: CASSQTSGANVLTF.

The chain carries TRBV27 and TRBJ2-1; D is unresolved. V was trimmed by 4 bases and J by 4 bases, leaving 14 bases between them. CDR1 MNHEY and CDR2 SMNVEV come from the germline V gene (reference sequence). The CDR3 extends over 15 amino acids. The CDR3 here is CASSSQWVAYNEQFF. In nucleotides, the CDR3 is TGTGCCAGCAGTTCCCAGTGGGTAGCTTACAATGAGCAGTTCTTC.

The gene calls are TRBV18 and TRBJ1-2, with D maybe TRBD1 (5 bases). Trimming cost V 1 base and J 4 bases, with 13 bases left between them. This CDR3 region has 15 residues. Germline CDR1 KGHSH, CDR2 LQKENI. The CDR3 DNA reads TGTGCCAGCTCACCACGGAGGGGACTTCTCTATGGCTACACCTTC. Amino acids: CASSPRRGLLYGYTF.

Written as DNA, the CDR3 is TGTGCCAGCAGCTTGATTATGGGGACTGGGGCCAACGTCCTGACTTTC. This translates into CASSLIMGTGANVLTF. The rearrangement uses TRBV5-6 and TRBJ2-6, with D hard to call. V dropped 1 base and J dropped 2 bases, with 10 bases sitting between them. The CDR3 sequence is 16 residues long. The V gene's germline CDR1 is SGHDT and CDR2 YYEEEE.